This passage covers 32 T cell receptor beta chains from one sample sequenced in a study of OX40 agonist ivuxolimab in advanced cancers. TCRdb keeps only in-frame clones here, not all; method: immunoSEQ multiplex PCR. Of approximately 60,000 clones detected, 84% appear once; the ten largest clones hold roughly 2%. The input for sequencing was CD4+ or CD8+ T cells sorted from blood, taken in a trial of the OX40 agonist ivuxolimab. These receptors were taken from an adult with an advanced solid tumor such as melanoma, head and neck, liver or kidney cancer.

This clone has at least ten counts. The J gene is TRBJ1-2, the V gene TRBV4-3, with 7 nucleotides matching TRBD1. This CDR3 comprises 14 residues. The ends lost 2 bases at V and 4 bases at J; junction bases unmatched: 4. In germline, CDR1 is LGHNA, CDR2 YSLEER. CDR3 nucleotide sequence: TGCGCCAGCAGCCAAAGCGACAGGGTCTATGGCTACACCTTC. Its protein is CASSQSDRVYGYTF.

This chain connects TRBV27 to TRBJ2-7, with 15 bases that match TRBD2. Unmatched junction bases numbered 4, after V lost 7 bases and J lost 0 bases. Germline V gene lookup returns CDR1 MNHEY and CDR2 SMNVEV (reference sequence). This CDR3 has 16 amino acids. CDR3 coding DNA: TGTGCCAGCAAAGGGACTAGCGGGGGGTCCTCCTACGAGCAGTACTTC. Translating it yields CASKGTSGGSSYEQYF.

The V call is TRBV6-5, the J call TRBJ2-5; tentative D call: TRBD2 (7 bases). The germline V gene encodes CDR1 MNHEY and CDR2 SVGAGI. This CDR3 region has 14 residues. Trimming stripped 4 bases from V and 7 bases from J, with 16 bases between. The CDR3 DNA reads as TGTGCCAGCAGTTCAGTGGGGGCGGGAGTGACCCAGTACTTC. It codes for CASSSVGAGVTQYF.

V is TRBV7-2 and J is TRBJ2-1, with 7 bases fitting TRBD1. The germline V gene has CDR1 SGHTA and CDR2 FQGNSA. The CDR3 totals 11 residues. V shed 5 bases and J 14 bases; nucleotides not matched to a gene: 6. The CDR3 protein is CASSKDRAEFF. CDR3 nucleotide sequence: TGTGCCAGCAGCAAAGACAGGGCCGAGTTCTTC.

The chain carries TRBV29-1 and TRBJ1-4; no firm D call. The germline CDR1 and CDR2 sequences are SQVTM and ANQGSEA. The CDR3 is 12 amino acids. V shed 6 bases and J shed 3 bases, with 8 bases lying between them. CDR3 region: CSVGSPNEKLFF. CDR3 coding DNA: TGCAGCGTGGGGTCCCCTAATGAAAAACTGTTTTTT.

The rearrangement joins TRBV10-3 to TRBJ2-5; D unresolved. The CDR3 spans 14 residues. The germline V and J ends were trimmed by 3 bases and 5 bases, with 13 bases remaining between them. The germline V gene has CDR1 ENHRY and CDR2 SYGVKD. The CDR3 region is CAISDNNFYETQYF. The CDR3 bases are TGTGCCATCAGTGACAACAATTTCTATGAGACCCAGTACTTC.

The rearrangement uses TRBV9 and TRBJ2-5, with 10 bases matching TRBD2. The J call may be incorrect, as the DNA end agrees better with TRBJ2-7. There are 15 residues in the CDR3. CDR1 SGDLS and CDR2 YYNGEE come from the germline V gene. The CDR3 region has the DNA TGTGCCAGCAGCGTAGCGGCTAGCGGGAGTTACGAGCAGTACTTC. This sequence encodes CASSVAASGSYEQYF.

The chain employs TRBV21-1 and TRBJ1-5; TRBD1 is taken as the D call from the table, unchecked against the DNA. TRBV21-1 is termed a pseudogene. The CDR3 has 14 amino acids. CDR3 DNA sequence: TGTGCCAGCAGCGGGGGACAAGGCGGGCAGCCCCAGCATTTT. This encodes CASSGGQGGQPQHF.

The chain couples TRBV7-2 to TRBJ1-4; tentatively, D is TRBD1 (6 bases). The V gene's germline CDR1 is SGHTA and CDR2 FQGNSA. CDR3 size: 15 residues. Trimming stripped 5 bases from V and 5 bases from J, with 15 bases between. The CDR3 DNA sequence: TGTGCCAGCAGCCTTAGAAGGGGGGAAAATGAAAAACTGTTTTTT. As protein: CASSLRRGENEKLFF.

The genes are TRBV7-9 and TRBJ2-1, with D perhaps matching TRBD2 (5 bases). From germline, CDR1 is SEHNR and CDR2 FQNEAQ (reference sequence). Trimming stripped 5 bases from V and 6 bases from J, with 20 bases between. This CDR3 has 16 residues. The CDR3 sequence: CASSRDSSSVGNEQFF. The DNA of the CDR3 is TGTGCCAGCAGCCGAGATTCCAGTAGCGTAGGCAATGAGCAGTTCTTC.

The CDR3 reads CASSVGLGSNQPQHF. As DNA, the CDR3 is TGTGCCAGCAGCGTAGGGTTGGGGAGCAATCAGCCCCAGCATTTT. The rearrangement links TRBV9 to TRBJ1-5, with D unclear. V lost 0 bases to trimming and J lost 1 base, with 8 bases between them. Germline V gene lookup returns CDR1 SGDLS and CDR2 YYNGEE. The CDR3 is 15 residues long.

This sequence joins TRBV6-1 and TRBJ2-5; 8 bases are shared with TRBD1. Germline V lookup: CDR1 MNHNS, CDR2 SASEGT. The CDR3 length is 14 residues. J gave up 5 bases and V 5 bases, and 7 bases lay outside the gene matches. CDR3 coding DNA: TGTGCCAGCAGTATCACAGGGGGTTGGGAGACCCAGTACTTC. Its translation is CASSITGGWETQYF.

This clone was seen a single time. The chain's CDR3 is CASSKLAGDQETQYF. Written as DNA, the CDR3 is TGTGCCAGCAGTAAACTAGCGGGGGACCAAGAGACCCAGTACTTC. This chain links TRBV6-5 with TRBJ2-5; TRBD2 matches 11 bases. This CDR3 has 15 residues. The V segment lost 5 bases and the J segment 0 bases; nucleotides outside the gene matches: 2. CDR1 and CDR2 from the germline V gene are MNHEY and SVGAGI.

This clone was detected once. The chain joins TRBV25-1 to TRBJ1-1; the D is unclear. V lost 4 bases, J lost 7 bases, and 13 bases lay in between. Germline loops: CDR1 MGHDK, CDR2 SYGVNS. The CDR3 totals 13 residues. The CDR3 DNA reads TGTGCCAGCAGTGCCCTTAGGCGGGATGAAGCTTTCTTT. As protein: CASSALRRDEAFF.

V usage is TRBV19 and J usage is TRBJ1-2; 10 bases align to TRBD1. Germline V gives CDR1 LNHDA, CDR2 SQIVND (reference sequence). The CDR3 loop spans 15 amino acids. The V segment lost 4 bases and the J segment 3 bases; nucleotides outside the gene matches: 5. CDR3 DNA sequence: TGTGCCAGTAGTAATGCGGGACAGGGGTACTATGGCTACACCTTC. Translating it yields CASSNAGQGYYGYTF.

V usage is TRBV5-1 and J usage is TRBJ2-3, with TRBD2 matching over 8 bases. The CDR3 is made up of 15 amino acids. The germline V gene encodes CDR1 SGHRS and CDR2 YFSETQ. The V gene end was trimmed by 1 base and the J gene end by 2 bases; junction bases not matched to a gene: 3. The CDR3 DNA is TGCGCCAGCAGCTTGAGCGGGGGCTCCACAGATACGCAGTATTTT. Amino acids: CASSLSGGSTDTQYF.

The rearrangement links TRBV19 to TRBJ2-3; D not resolved. Germline V CDR1 and CDR2: LNHDA, SQIVND (reference sequence). The CDR3 runs to 14 residues. V shed 6 bases and J shed 0 bases, with 10 bases lying between them. DNA for the CDR3: TGTGCCAGTAGGGTCCAAGGGAGCACAGATACGCAGTATTTT. It encodes CASRVQGSTDTQYF.

The chain joins TRBV5-8 to TRBJ2-1; TRBD2 aligns across 12 bases. Per the germline V gene, CDR1 is SGHTS and CDR2 is YDEGEE. The trim removed 0 bases at V and 14 bases at J, leaving 6 bases unmatched. The CDR3 is made up of 14 amino acids. CDR3 amino acids: CASSLGLAGVFKFF. CDR3 sequence (DNA): TGTGCCAGCAGCTTGGGACTAGCGGGGGTCTTTAAGTTCTTC.

Concerning this clone: An end of the junction does not agree with germline; a read error may underlie this. The chain combines TRBV10-3 with TRBJ2-2; the D is unclear. Germline loops: CDR1 ENHRY, CDR2 SYGVKD. The CDR3 has 15 residues. The chain's CDR3 is CAISGQAPNTGELFF. The CDR3 DNA follows: TGTGCCATAAGTGGGCAGGCCCCGAACACCGGGGAGCTGTTTTTT.

The gene calls are TRBV5-1 and TRBJ1-6; 7 bases map to TRBD1. The length of the CDR3 is 16 residues. Germline V gene sequence: CDR1 SGHRS, CDR2 YFSETQ. Losses at the gene ends were 1 base for V and 7 bases for J; bases not matched to a gene: 8. As DNA, the CDR3 is TGCGCCAGCAGCTTGAGATACGACAGGGTGAATTCACCCCTCCACTTT. Its protein product is CASSLRYDRVNSPLHF.

The chain joins TRBV6-1 to TRBJ2-1; TRBD2 matches at 10 bases. V trimming: 4 bases; J trimming: 7 bases; junction bases outside the gene matches: 7. Germline V lookup: CDR1 MNHNS, CDR2 SASEGT. This CDR3 has 15 residues. CDR3 sequence: CASSVSAGGWNEQFF. CDR3 sequence (DNA): TGTGCCAGCAGTGTCTCAGCGGGGGGGTGGAATGAGCAGTTCTTC.

The chain combines TRBV11-2 with TRBJ2-7; 9 bases fit TRBD1. This CDR3 contains 14 residues. The germline V gene has CDR1 SGHAT and CDR2 FQNNGV. Trimming took 5 bases from V and 5 from J; bases not matched to a gene: 7. CDR3 region: CASSPRTGDHEQYF. CDR3 bases: TGTGCCAGCAGCCCCCGGACAGGGGACCACGAGCAGTACTTC.

The rearrangement links TRBV5-8 to TRBJ2-7; TRBD1 agrees at 10 bases. Germline CDR1 and CDR2: SGHTS and YDEGEE. The CDR3 runs 13 residues. The trim removed 4 bases at V and 4 bases at J, leaving 2 bases unmatched. CDR3 bases: TGTGCCAGCAGCCGGGACAGGGGTTACGAGCAGTACTTC. The encoded protein is CASSRDRGYEQYF.

This rearrangement joins TRBV2 to TRBJ2-2, with TRBD2 matching 11 bases. The V gene's germline CDR1 is SNHLY and CDR2 FYNNEI. This CDR3 spans 16 amino acids. V shed 7 bases, J shed 6 bases, and the junction held 10 bases outside the gene matches. The CDR3 region is CASNGLAGGLSGELFF. CDR3 in DNA: TGTGCCAGCAATGGGCTAGCGGGAGGACTTTCCGGGGAGCTGTTTTTT.

The V and J genes are TRBV30 and TRBJ1-3, with no clear D. V lost 5 bases and J lost 3, with 14 bases in between. Germline assignment: CDR1 GTSNPN and CDR2 SVGIG (reference sequence). The CDR3 has 14 residues. DNA of the CDR3: TGTGCCTGGCAACGGCGTCTGGGTGGAAACACCATATATTTT. Translation gives CAWQRRLGGNTIYF.

V and J are TRBV10-3 and TRBJ1-3; weak D call: TRBD1 (6 bases). The CDR3 length is 14 residues. The germline gives CDR1 ENHRY, CDR2 SYGVKD. Trimming took off 6 bases at V and 6 bases at J, with 15 bases between the two ends. The CDR3 here is CAIRGTGSENTIYF. The CDR3 DNA is TGTGCCATCAGGGGAACAGGGAGCGAAAACACCATATATTTT.

The rearrangement uses TRBV7-9 and TRBJ2-7; D possibly corresponds to TRBD1 (6 bases). The germline V and J ends were trimmed by 5 bases and 5 bases, with 16 bases remaining between them. The CDR3 is 14 residues long. Per the germline V gene, CDR1 is SEHNR and CDR2 is FQNEAQ (reference sequence). The CDR3 region is CASSPTRGSHEQYF. The CDR3 DNA reads TGTGCCAGCAGCCCCACGAGGGGGTCCCACGAGCAGTACTTC.

The chain recombines TRBV27 with TRBJ2-7; 10 bases agree with TRBD1. Germline V gene lookup returns CDR1 MNHEY and CDR2 SMNVEV (reference sequence). With V trimmed by 3 bases and J by 3 bases, 2 bases remained unmatched. The length of the CDR3 is 14 residues. In DNA, the CDR3 is TGTGCCAGCAGTTTGGGACAGGGGTTCTACGAGCAGTACTTC. It encodes CASSLGQGFYEQYF.

The V and J genes are TRBV6-5 and TRBJ1-5; D uncertain. The CDR3 spans 13 residues. Trimming took 6 bases from V and 4 from J, leaving 10 bases between them. Germline lookup yields CDR1 MNHEY and CDR2 SVGAGI. Here the CDR3 reads CASSLDWNQPQHF. As DNA, the CDR3 is TGTGCCAGCAGCCTAGACTGGAATCAGCCCCAGCATTTT.

This clone is a singleton in its sample. The chain couples TRBV7-2 to TRBJ2-7; D is perhaps TRBD1 (6 bases). CDR1 and CDR2 (germline): SGHTA, FQGNSA. Trimming left V 4 bases short and J 2 bases short, with 15 bases between. The CDR3 sequence is 15 residues long. As DNA, the CDR3 is TGTGCCAGCAGCTACAGGGAAGGAGCTACCTACGAGCAGTACTTC. Encoded protein: CASSYREGATYEQYF.

This rearrangement joins TRBV2 to TRBJ1-3, with 7 bases identical to TRBD1. Trimming at V came to 6 bases and at J to 0 bases, leaving 8 bases not matched to a gene. CDR1 and CDR2 (germline): SNHLY, FYNNEI. The CDR3 spans 16 residues. The CDR3 nucleotides read TGTGCCAGCAGCGCCCGGGGACAGTTCTCTGGAAACACCATATATTTT. Residues: CASSARGQFSGNTIYF.

The chain joins TRBV5-4 to TRBJ2-5; D not resolved. V was trimmed by 0 bases and J by 0 bases, leaving 3 bases between them. Germline CDR1 reads SGHNT; CDR2 reads YYREEE (reference sequence). This CDR3 comprises 13 residues. The CDR3 nucleotides read TGTGCCAGCAGCTTGGGGTACCAAGAGACCCAGTACTTC. Translation: CASSLGYQETQYF.